A single T cell receptor beta chain is shown here with its context. In the authors' methods: By means of reference gene primer amplification, nucleated cell counts were estimated. Assay: immunoSEQ multiplex PCR; the TCRdb copy retains only in-frame clones and omits some. V, J and clone size derive from that table, while D and trimming were established from the DNA sequence. The sample has about 190,000 clones; around 80% are singletons. The data are from a study of blood T cell repertoires in COVID-19. Across the study: COVID-19 samples collected from the United States, Italy and Spain covered acute and convalescent phases. In each case, the material was cDNA or gDNA derived from T cells, B-cell-depleted T cells, or PBMCs.

Germline trimming cut 1 base from V and 5 bases from J; bases unmatched to any gene: 4. The CDR3 loop spans 16 amino acids. Germline values: CDR1 SGHDN, CDR2 FVKESK. This TCR derives from a woman at least 80 years old with active or convalescent COVID-19. J is TRBJ2-3 and V is TRBV14; 12 nucleotides line up with TRBD2. The sequencing input was peripheral blood. This CDR3 is CASSQGLAGAGDTQYF. In DNA, the CDR3 is TGTGCCAGCAGCCAAGGACTAGCGGGGGCGGGAGATACGCAGTATTTT.